Presented here are 25 T cell receptor beta chains from one specimen sequenced in a study of regulatory T cells in long-lasting Graves disease. Time point here: persistent/refractory GD, antithyroid drugs over 5 years with positive TRAb. Following extraction of RNA from PBMCs, that RNA was used to make the TCR library. Building the TCR beta libraries relied on iRepertoire HTBI primers, and CDR3 regions underwent Arm-PCR. TCRdb re-called the multiplex PCR reads through MiXCR, storing one row per CDR3 protein. This sample carries about 450,000 distinct CDR3 sequences, around 20% of them seen once, and the ten largest clones take roughly 26%. Source: peripheral blood mononuclear cells (PBMCs), taken when the disease was refractory, from a patient treated with antithyroid drugs. The receptors derive from a female donor with Graves disease.

The gene calls are TRBV5-1 and TRBJ2-7, with a possible D match to TRBD1 (6 bases). Trimming removed 7 bases at V and 6 bases at J, with 20 bases between. Germline V CDR1 and CDR2: SGHRS, YFSETQ. This CDR3 is built from 14 residues. CDR3 coding DNA: TGCGCCAGCCCAGCAGGGGCACGGCGGTGCGAGCAGTACTTC. It specifies CASPAGARRCEQYF.

There are a few counts of this clonotype. The chain uses TRBV30 and TRBJ1-1, with 7 bases lining up with TRBD1. The trim removed 5 bases at V and 4 bases at J, leaving 4 bases unmatched. Germline CDR1 GTSNPN, CDR2 SVGIG (reference sequence). The CDR3 consists of 12 residues. The CDR3 sequence: CAWSGGGTEAFF. CDR3 nucleotide sequence: TGTGCCTGGTCAGGGGGAGGCACTGAAGCTTTCTTT.

This clonotype was seen more than once but under ten times. The gene calls are TRBV20-1 and TRBJ2-7; D call uncertain. CDR3 length: 11 amino acids. V lost 3 bases, J lost 5 bases, and 8 bases lay in between. The germline V gene has CDR1 DFQATT and CDR2 SNEGSKA (reference sequence). CDR3 protein: CSARVVHEQYF. The CDR3 bases are TGCAGTGCTAGGGTAGTCCACGAGCAGTACTTC.

With regard to this clonotype: Given the absence of the conserved phenylalanine or tryptophan at the CDR3 end, a read error is likely. The chain employs TRBV5-5 and TRBJ2-7; 8 bases agree with TRBD2. Germline-derived CDR1 and CDR2 are SGHKS and YYEKEE (reference sequence). The V segment lost 1 base and the J segment 3 bases; nucleotides outside the gene matches: 6. This CDR3 is 15 amino acids long. The CDR3 loop reads CASSLRAGELYEQYL. CDR3 DNA: TGTGCCAGCAGCTTGCGAGCGGGAGAACTCTACGAGCAGTACCTC.

This clonotype was detected ten times or more. The chain recombines TRBV2 with TRBJ2-7; D is perhaps TRBD2 (6 bases). The V gene's germline CDR1 is SNHLY and CDR2 FYNNEI. Trimming cost V 7 bases and J 1 base, with 14 bases left between them. The CDR3 is 14 amino acids. The CDR3 nucleotides are TGTGCCAGCATGACAATTAGCGGATCCTACGAGCAGTACTTC. Protein: CASMTISGSYEQYF. The full variable domain, with the rest looked up from reference TRBV2 and TRBJ2-7, is EPEVTQTPSHQVTQMGQEVILRCVPISNHLYFYWYRQILGQKVEFLVSFYNNEISEKSEIFDDQFSVERPDGSNFTLKIRSTKLEDSAMYFCASMTISGSYEQYFGPGTRLTVT.

This clonotype was seen repeatedly, ten times or more. CDR3 sequence: CASSSVTGGWGQETQYF. The CDR3 coding sequence is TGTGCCAGCAGTTCCGTGACAGGGGGCTGGGGCCAAGAGACCCAGTACTTC. V is TRBV28 and J is TRBJ2-5; 10 bases align to TRBD1. The CDR3 has 17 residues. The V segment lost 4 bases and the J segment 1 base; nucleotides outside the gene matches: 9. Looked up from germline, CDR1 is MDHEN and CDR2 is SYDVKM.

The count of this clonotype is one. The chain links TRBV4-3 to TRBJ2-1; tentative D call: TRBD2 (6 bases). The CDR3 contains 15 residues. Germline-derived CDR1 and CDR2 are LGHNA and YSLEER. Trimming left V 0 bases short and J 4 bases short, with 10 bases between. The CDR3 DNA is TGCGCCAGCAGCCAAGATCCTAGCGAATACAATGAGCAGTTCTTC. Encoded protein: CASSQDPSEYNEQFF.

The chain is built from TRBV5-8 and TRBJ1-5; perhaps TRBD1 as D (6 bases). The V gene's germline CDR1 is SGHTS and CDR2 YDEGEE. This CDR3 spans 14 amino acids. Trimming removed 1 base from V and 6 bases from J, with 11 bases in between. The CDR3 region has the DNA TGTGCCAGCAGCTTGAGGGGGTTGGGTCAGCCCCAGCATTTT. As protein: CASSLRGLGQPQHF.

The V gene is TRBV12-3 or TRBV12-4, the J gene TRBJ2-7; 9 positions match TRBD1. The CDR3 sequence is 14 residues long. The trim removed 5 bases at V and 3 bases at J, leaving 5 bases unmatched. The CDR3 region is CASSMTGGIYEQYF. In DNA, the CDR3 is TGTGCCAGCAGTATGACAGGGGGTATCTACGAGCAGTACTTC.

This chain connects TRBV5-4 to TRBJ2-5, with D unclear. CDR1 and CDR2 from the germline V gene are SGHNT and YYREEE (reference sequence). The CDR3 spans 14 residues. The V gene lost 2 bases and the J gene lost 5 bases, with 13 bases spanning the gap. The DNA for the CDR3 is TGTGCCAGCAGCTTTACCCGGAACGGGGAGACCCAGTACTTC. This codes for CASSFTRNGETQYF.

In this sample, this clonotype turned up a few times. CDR3 amino acids: CASSRSSMNTEAFF. The CDR3 DNA reads as TGTGCCAGCAGCCGGTCCAGCATGAACACTGAAGCTTTCTTT. This chain joins TRBV14 and TRBJ1-1; D unclear. The length of the CDR3 is 14 residues. Germline values: CDR1 SGHDN, CDR2 FVKESK. V was shortened by 4 bases and J by 0 bases, with 9 bases between the two germline ends.

About this clonotype itself: Possible read error: a much larger clone is one base away. V usage is TRBV5-1 and J usage is TRBJ2-5; tentatively, D is TRBD1 (6 bases). Trimming stripped 2 bases from V and 11 bases from J, with 16 bases between. Germline values: CDR1 SGHRS, CDR2 YFSETQ. The CDR3 covers 13 residues. The CDR3 DNA reads TGCGCCAGCAGCTTCGAGGACAGATACAAGCAGTACTTC. Its protein is CASSFEDRYKQYF.

This clonotype was observed at least ten times. This chain links TRBV9 with TRBJ2-6; the D is unclear. Germline CDR1 is SGDLS and CDR2 is YYNGEE. Trimming left V 3 bases short and J 0 bases short, with 7 bases between. This CDR3 is built from 15 residues. The CDR3, as DNA: TGTGCCAGCAGCGGAGACATCTCTGGGGCCAACGTCCTGACTTTC. Its protein is CASSGDISGANVLTF. The variable domain in full, with the rest retrieved from reference TRBV9 and TRBJ2-6, is DSGVTQTPKHLITATGQRVTLRCSPRSGDLSVYWYQQSLDQGLQFLIQYYNGEERAKGNILERFSAQQFPDLHSELNLSSLELGDSALYFCASSGDISGANVLTFGAGSRLTVL.

Only a few counts were recorded for this clonotype. V usage is TRBV7-9 and J usage is TRBJ1-1; D is unclear. Germline loops: CDR1 SEHNR, CDR2 FQNEAQ (reference sequence). The CDR3 has 13 residues. Trimming took 1 base from V and 5 from J, leaving 8 bases between them. CDR3 coding DNA: TGTGCCAGCAGCTTAGAATCTGGGACTGAAGCTTTCTTT. Its protein is CASSLESGTEAFF.

The table lists this clonotype with a count of one. This chain joins TRBV28 and TRBJ1-5; D perhaps matches TRBD1 (5 bases). The germline V gene encodes CDR1 MDHEN and CDR2 SYDVKM. The CDR3 spans 15 residues. Deletions cut 3 bases from V and 0 bases from J, with 9 bases between. The DNA of the CDR3 is TGTGCCAGCAGTTTGTCTAGGGGTAGCAATCAGCCCCAGCATTTT. This encodes CASSLSRGSNQPQHF.

This rearrangement joins TRBV19 to TRBJ2-7; D might be TRBD1 (6 bases). CDR3 length equals 14 residues. CDR1 is LNHDA and CDR2 is SQIVND in the germline V gene (reference sequence). Trimming shortened V by 3 bases and J by 3 bases, and 12 bases separated the two germline ends. This CDR3 is CASSIYGQIYEQYF. The CDR3, as DNA: TGTGCCAGTAGTATTTATGGACAGATCTACGAGCAGTACTTC. The full variable domain, in which reference TRBV19 and TRBJ2-7 provide the parts outside the CDR3, is DGGITQSPKYLFRKEGQNVTLSCEQNLNHDAMYWYRQDPGQGLRLIYYSQIVNDFQKGDIAEGYSVSREKKESFPLTVTSAQKNPTAFYLCASSIYGQIYEQYFGPGTRLTVT.

This clonotype turned up a few times. This chain links TRBV20-1 with TRBJ1-1, with 9 bases identical to TRBD1. Germline values: CDR1 DFQATT, CDR2 SNEGSKA (reference sequence). The V gene end was trimmed by 0 bases and the J gene end by 5 bases; junction bases not matched to a gene: 7. CDR3 size: 15 residues. CDR3 region: CSARDEGQGYTEAFF. In DNA, the CDR3 is TGCAGTGCTAGAGATGAGGGACAGGGATATACTGAAGCTTTCTTT.

This clonotype occurred a few times. The CDR3 nucleotides read TGCAGCGTGGGTGACAGCAAGAGAAATTCGGAGACCCAGTACTTC. It codes for CSVGDSKRNSETQYF. The rearrangement links TRBV29-1 to TRBJ2-5; possibly TRBD1 for D (5 bases). V dropped 6 bases and J dropped 5 bases, with 22 bases sitting between them. Germline values: CDR1 SQVTM, CDR2 ANQGSEA. The CDR3 spans 15 residues.

The chain carries TRBV6-1 and TRBJ1-5; 8 bases match TRBD1. Germline lookup yields CDR1 MNHNS and CDR2 SASEGT. The ends lost 6 bases at V and 5 bases at J; junction bases unmatched: 9. The CDR3 loop spans 15 amino acids. The CDR3 sequence: CASRPDRGFHQPQHF. The CDR3 DNA reads TGTGCCAGCAGACCAGACAGGGGATTCCATCAGCCCCAGCATTTT.

The chain carries TRBV20-1 and TRBJ2-2; tentatively, D is TRBD1 (6 bases). Germline CDR1 reads DFQATT; CDR2 reads SNEGSKA (reference sequence). V was shortened by 4 bases and J by 0 bases, with 15 bases between the two germline ends. The CDR3 spans 16 residues. The CDR3 is CSANSKGHTNTGELFF. The DNA of the CDR3 is TGCAGTGCTAACTCCAAGGGACACACGAACACCGGGGAGCTGTTTTTT.

The V call is TRBV9, the J call TRBJ2-7; perhaps D is TRBD1 or TRBD2 (5 bases each). V lost 0 bases and J 4 bases, leaving 14 bases between the germline ends. The CDR3 is 15 residues long. Germline V gives CDR1 SGDLS, CDR2 YYNGEE. CDR3 DNA: TGTGCCAGCAGCGTAGTCCCGGGACCGGGATACGAGCAGTACTTC. It specifies CASSVVPGPGYEQYF.

The V gene is TRBV29-1, the J gene TRBJ2-1, with TRBD2 as a possible D gene (6 bases). V lost 3 bases and J lost 4, with 16 bases in between. The CDR3 loop spans 15 amino acids. The germline gives CDR1 SQVTM, CDR2 ANQGSEA. The CDR3 protein is CSVDGTIGGYNEQFF. CDR3 sequence (DNA): TGCAGCGTTGATGGTACTATCGGAGGGTACAATGAGCAGTTCTTC.

This clonotype was seen at least ten times. This CDR3 reads CASSEATGGQETQYF. CDR3 nucleotides: TGTGCCAGCAGTGAAGCAACAGGGGGGCAAGAGACCCAGTACTTC. The rearrangement joins TRBV6-4 to TRBJ2-5; 8 bases are a match to TRBD1. The CDR3 has 15 residues. V trimming: 3 bases; J trimming: 2 bases; junction bases outside the gene matches: 5. Germline loops: CDR1 MRHNA, CDR2 SNTAGT.

V and J are TRBV7-2 and TRBJ2-3, with D maybe TRBD1 (5 bases). Germline V CDR1 and CDR2: SGHTA, FQGNSA. V lost 3 bases to trimming and J lost 0 bases, with 7 bases between them. The CDR3 totals 14 residues. In DNA, the CDR3 is TGTGCCAGCAGCTTCGACAGAAGCACAGATACGCAGTATTTT. Amino acid sequence: CASSFDRSTDTQYF. Supplemented by reference TRBV7-2 and TRBJ2-3, the full variable domain reads GAGVSQSPSNKVTEKGKDVELRCDPISGHTALYWYRQSLGQGLEFLIYFQGNSAPDKSGLPSDRFSAERTGGSVSTLTIQRTQQEDSAVYLCASSFDRSTDTQYFGPGTRLTVL.

The V gene is TRBV12-3 or TRBV12-4, the J gene TRBJ2-1; the D gene is possibly TRBD2 (5 bases). This CDR3 is built from 14 residues. The V end lost 8 bases, the J end lost 7 bases, and 18 bases lay between the germline ends. The CDR3 here is CASSARAVPNEQFF. For the CDR3, the DNA is TGTGCCAGCTCGGCCCGAGCGGTCCCTAATGAGCAGTTCTTC.